This T cell receptor beta chain was identified during a study of CD8 T cells in Susac syndrome. Study-level background: There were six sequenced Susac syndrome patients with active disease and under 10 in remission. Patients with Susac syndrome were therapy-naive, taking corticosteroids, with some also receiving intravenous immunoglobulin, or taking intravenous immunoglobulin alone at the time their blood was drawn.

From germline, CDR1 is DFQATT and CDR2 SNEGSKA (reference sequence). CDR3 length: 20 amino acids. J gave up 0 bases and V 3 bases, and 20 bases lay outside the gene matches. The authors reverse transcribed roughly 0.5 to 1 ug RNA with random hexamers. TCRdb re-called the immunoSEQ multiplex PCR reads through MiXCR, storing one row per CDR3 protein. The table records more than 150,000 distinct CDR3 sequences, 95% to 96% of them present only once. The chain uses TRBV20-1 and TRBJ2-7; 10 bases match TRBD2. This TCR derives from a human donor with Susac syndrome. Sequencing was carried out using CD4+ T cells from PBMCs. The CDR3 loop is CSASPLGSGRAGLSSYEQYF. The CDR3 coding sequence is TGCAGTGCTAGCCCCTTGGGAAGCGGGAGGGCGGGGTTGTCCTCCTACGAGCAGTACTTC.